A selection of T cell receptor beta chains follows, all from one sample in a study of blood T cell repertoires in COVID-19. Produced via immunoSEQ multiplex PCR; TCRdb's table is partial and in-frame only. The sample lists 90,000 to 150,000 clones; about 85% were seen once. The material sequenced was peripheral blood. These receptors were taken from a man older than 75 with acute or convalescent COVID-19. CDR3s include the opening cysteine and the closing phenylalanine or tryptophan. Each record gives: clone size, J gene, V gene, CDR3 protein. The size field is filled for only some rows; it gives once, few, many or a size class.

clone_size: NA
j_call: TRBJ1-2
v_call: TRBV27
cdr3_aa: CASSLSGGNYGYTF

clone_size: NA
j_call: TRBJ1-2
v_call: TRBV5-5
cdr3_aa: CASSLLDKAPNYGYTF

clone_size: NA
j_call: TRBJ1-5
v_call: TRBV28
cdr3_aa: CASSPPPRVRSNQPQHF

clone_size: NA
j_call: TRBJ1-3
v_call: TRBV6-5
cdr3_aa: CASSLTTSGNTIYF

clone_size: NA
j_call: TRBJ2-1
v_call: TRBV3-1/TRBV3-2
cdr3_aa: CASSFPSGGPIRQFF

clone_size: NA
j_call: TRBJ1-3
v_call: TRBV25-1
cdr3_aa: CASTTGRTGNTIYF

clone_size: NA
j_call: TRBJ1-4
v_call: TRBV5-1
cdr3_aa: CASSLVTGINEKLFF

clone_size: NA
j_call: TRBJ1-3
v_call: TRBV7-9
cdr3_aa: CASSPRTVSSGNTIYF

clone_size: few
j_call: TRBJ1-1
v_call: TRBV12-3/TRBV12-4
cdr3_aa: CASSRGGSTEAFF

clone_size: NA
j_call: TRBJ2-7
v_call: TRBV7-2
cdr3_aa: CASSLGVYEQYF

clone_size: few
j_call: TRBJ1-4
v_call: TRBV7-2
cdr3_aa: CASSWAGVTNEKLFF

clone_size: few
j_call: TRBJ1-1
v_call: TRBV7-8
cdr3_aa: CASADRGAGGTEAFF

clone_size: NA
j_call: TRBJ1-2
v_call: TRBV6-6
cdr3_aa: CASSYSDRGAGYTF

clone_size: NA
j_call: TRBJ1-4
v_call: TRBV28
cdr3_aa: CASSSTGTNEKLFF

clone_size: NA
j_call: TRBJ2-2
v_call: TRBV2
cdr3_aa: CASSEMRRNPGELFF

clone_size: NA
j_call: TRBJ2-5
v_call: TRBV5-4
cdr3_aa: CASSIQGRETQYF

clone_size: NA
j_call: TRBJ1-1
v_call: TRBV2
cdr3_aa: CASSSEVNTEAFF

clone_size: NA
j_call: TRBJ1-4
v_call: TRBV11-3
cdr3_aa: CASSSGQGEKLFF

clone_size: NA
j_call: TRBJ2-3
v_call: TRBV5-1
cdr3_aa: CASSPGSITRATDTQYF

clone_size: NA
j_call: TRBJ1-2
v_call: TRBV5-1
cdr3_aa: CASSQQGGDGYTF

clone_size: NA
j_call: TRBJ2-7
v_call: TRBV24-1
cdr3_aa: CATSGAGDREQYF

clone_size: few
j_call: TRBJ2-1
v_call: TRBV6-5
cdr3_aa: CASSPRRTRDNEQFF

clone_size: NA
j_call: TRBJ1-5
v_call: TRBV5-5
cdr3_aa: CASSFLPNSNQPQHF

clone_size: NA
j_call: TRBJ2-5
v_call: TRBV24-1
cdr3_aa: CATSDLWETGRETQYF

clone_size: NA
j_call: TRBJ1-5
v_call: TRBV9
cdr3_aa: CASSRGLGNQPQHF

clone_size: few
j_call: TRBJ1-3
v_call: TRBV3-1/TRBV3-2
cdr3_aa: CASSQGQFTGNTIYF

clone_size: NA
j_call: TRBJ2-1
v_call: TRBV6-5
cdr3_aa: CASRGGGRGNEQFF

clone_size: NA
j_call: TRBJ1-1
v_call: TRBV5-1
cdr3_aa: CASSITTGTLYTEAFF

clone_size: NA
j_call: TRBJ2-2
v_call: TRBV20-1
cdr3_aa: CSAATVGELFF

clone_size: few
j_call: TRBJ1-6
v_call: TRBV18
cdr3_aa: CASSPPRASGNSPLHF

clone_size: NA
j_call: TRBJ2-3
v_call: TRBV7-3
cdr3_aa: CASSSGGRAVDTQYF

clone_size: medium-sized
j_call: TRBJ1-1
v_call: TRBV4-2
cdr3_aa: CASSQEQGGSYTEAFF

clone_size: NA
j_call: TRBJ1-6
v_call: TRBV24-1
cdr3_aa: CATSGPTTGGAINSPLHF

clone_size: NA
j_call: TRBJ1-1
v_call: TRBV6-5
cdr3_aa: CASIGLGGGTEAFF

clone_size: NA
j_call: TRBJ2-2
v_call: TRBV7-2
cdr3_aa: CASSTRQNTGELFF

clone_size: NA
j_call: TRBJ2-3
v_call: TRBV12-3/TRBV12-4
cdr3_aa: CASSPGGQGTQYF

clone_size: NA
j_call: TRBJ1-1
v_call: TRBV18
cdr3_aa: CASSPSGVGEAFF

clone_size: NA
j_call: TRBJ1-5
v_call: TRBV6-2/TRBV6-3
cdr3_aa: CASSYGGISNQPQHF

clone_size: NA
j_call: TRBJ2-3
v_call: TRBV7-9
cdr3_aa: CASSPVHGDTQYF

clone_size: NA
j_call: TRBJ1-1
v_call: TRBV4-3
cdr3_aa: CASSQDQMSEAFF

clone_size: NA
j_call: TRBJ2-3
v_call: TRBV18
cdr3_aa: CASTKPGLPTGDTQYF

clone_size: NA
j_call: TRBJ1-2
v_call: TRBV6-5
cdr3_aa: CASSQELRGYGYTF

clone_size: NA
j_call: TRBJ1-2
v_call: TRBV6-5
cdr3_aa: CASSYDTGRRSGYTF

clone_size: NA
j_call: TRBJ1-1
v_call: TRBV14
cdr3_aa: CASSRLFLGNTEAFF

clone_size: few
j_call: TRBJ1-2
v_call: TRBV7-2
cdr3_aa: CASSAQTGGGVYGYTF

clone_size: NA
j_call: TRBJ1-4
v_call: TRBV18
cdr3_aa: CASSSREELFF

clone_size: NA
j_call: TRBJ1-5
v_call: TRBV5-1
cdr3_aa: CASSLGQSNQPQHF

clone_size: few
j_call: TRBJ2-7
v_call: TRBV9
cdr3_aa: CASSPDLAAGAGEQYF

clone_size: NA
j_call: TRBJ2-7
v_call: TRBV10-3
cdr3_aa: CAIQTTSGYEQYF

clone_size: once
j_call: TRBJ2-7
v_call: TRBV18
cdr3_aa: CASSPEKTRGSYEQYF

clone_size: NA
j_call: TRBJ1-1
v_call: TRBV27
cdr3_aa: CASSPQGREPNTEAFF

clone_size: NA
j_call: TRBJ2-3
v_call: TRBV5-1
cdr3_aa: CASNRLAGGGSTDTQYF

clone_size: NA
j_call: TRBJ1-6
v_call: TRBV5-1
cdr3_aa: CASSLETGVSSPLHF

clone_size: NA
j_call: TRBJ1-1
v_call: TRBV2
cdr3_aa: CASSLYSGNTEAFF

clone_size: NA
j_call: TRBJ2-5
v_call: TRBV19
cdr3_aa: CASNEGGQGAGTQYF

clone_size: NA
j_call: TRBJ1-2
v_call: TRBV5-6
cdr3_aa: CASSLKGDFYGYTF

clone_size: NA
j_call: TRBJ2-7
v_call: TRBV11-3
cdr3_aa: CASSPGATGVGYEQYF